These T cell receptor beta chains were read from a single sample in a study of blood T cell repertoires in COVID-19. The repertoire was sequenced with immunoSEQ multiplex PCR; TCRdb's copy has only in-frame clones and lacks some. The data show 280,000 or so clones, with approximately 86% seen just once and approximately 8.5% held by the top ten. Source material: peripheral blood. All receptors derive from a man aged 18 to 35 with active or convalescent COVID-19. Each CDR3 is given with its conserved first and last residue. The D gene is left open where the match is weak. Where a row states a size, it is once, few, many or the class of an expanded clone; other rows omit it.

clone size: NA; J gene: TRBJ2-1; V gene: TRBV7-7; D gene: TRBD2; CDR3 length: 16; CDR3 protein: CASSSGLAGANNEQFF; CDR3 DNA: TGTGCCAGCAGCTCGGGACTAGCGGGGGCCAACAATGAGCAGTTCTTC
clone size: NA; J gene: TRBJ2-1; V gene: TRBV19; D gene: NA; CDR3 length: 12; CDR3 protein: CASSTVQNEQFF; CDR3 DNA: TGTGCCAGTAGTACAGTACAGAATGAGCAGTTCTTC
clone size: NA; J gene: TRBJ2-5; V gene: TRBV12-5; D gene: TRBD2; CDR3 length: 18; CDR3 protein: CASGLVLTSGGGGETQYF; CDR3 DNA: TGTGCTAGTGGTTTGGTATTGACTAGCGGGGGGGGCGGTGAGACCCAGTACTTC
clone size: NA; J gene: TRBJ1-5; V gene: TRBV7-2; D gene: TRBD1; CDR3 length: 13; CDR3 protein: CASRGTGDQPQHF; CDR3 DNA: TGTGCCAGCAGGGGGACAGGGGATCAGCCCCAGCATTTT
clone size: NA; J gene: TRBJ1-3; V gene: TRBV2; D gene: NA; CDR3 length: 15; CDR3 protein: CASSPTENSGNTIYF; CDR3 DNA: TGTGCCAGCAGCCCGACAGAGAACTCTGGAAACACCATATATTTT
clone size: once; J gene: TRBJ1-2; V gene: TRBV4-1; D gene: NA; CDR3 length: 12; CDR3 protein: CASSQDGAGYTF; CDR3 DNA: TGCGCCAGCAGCCAAGATGGGGCTGGCTACACCTTC
clone size: NA; J gene: TRBJ2-1; V gene: TRBV18; D gene: TRBD1; CDR3 length: 17; CDR3 protein: CASSPCTGTGGTCEQFF; CDR3 DNA: TGTGCCAGCTCACCTTGCACCGGGACAGGGGGGACTTGTGAGCAGTTCTTC
clone size: NA; J gene: TRBJ1-5; V gene: TRBV6-1; D gene: NA; CDR3 length: 15; CDR3 protein: CASSEVGGALQPQHF; CDR3 DNA: TGTGCCAGCAGTGAAGTAGGGGGAGCCCTACAGCCCCAGCATTTT
clone size: NA; J gene: TRBJ2-3; V gene: TRBV9; D gene: TRBD2; CDR3 length: 16; CDR3 protein: CASSPRLAGSTDTQYF; CDR3 DNA: TGTGCCAGCAGCCCCCGTCTAGCGGGGAGCACAGATACGCAGTATTTT
clone size: NA; J gene: TRBJ2-7; V gene: TRBV20-1; D gene: NA; CDR3 length: 12; CDR3 protein: CSASPGTYEQYF; CDR3 DNA: TGCAGTGCTAGTCCGGGAACCTACGAGCAGTACTTC
clone size: few; J gene: TRBJ1-2; V gene: TRBV5-4; D gene: TRBD1; CDR3 length: 13; CDR3 protein: CASSADRDYGYTF; CDR3 DNA: TGTGCCAGCAGCGCGGACAGGGACTATGGCTACACCTTC
clone size: few; J gene: TRBJ2-3; V gene: TRBV6-1; D gene: NA; CDR3 length: 15; CDR3 protein: CASSEVGGGADTQYF; CDR3 DNA: TGTGCCAGCAGTGAAGTAGGAGGGGGCGCAGATACGCAGTATTTT
clone size: NA; J gene: TRBJ2-3; V gene: TRBV20-1; D gene: TRBD1; CDR3 length: 19; CDR3 protein: CSASGRLLDRATNTDTQYF; CDR3 DNA: TGCAGTGCTAGTGGACGTCTCCTGGACAGGGCCACCAACACAGATACGCAGTATTTT
clone size: NA; J gene: TRBJ2-3; V gene: TRBV5-6; D gene: TRBD1; CDR3 length: 14; CDR3 protein: CASSTRGSADTQYF; CDR3 DNA: TGTGCCAGCAGCACCAGGGGGTCCGCAGATACGCAGTATTTT
clone size: NA; J gene: TRBJ2-3; V gene: TRBV6-2/TRBV6-3; D gene: TRBD2; CDR3 length: 15; CDR3 protein: CASSRLAGGYDTQYF; CDR3 DNA: TGTGCCAGCAGTCGACTAGCGGGGGGTTACGATACGCAGTATTTT
clone size: NA; J gene: TRBJ1-2; V gene: TRBV9; D gene: NA; CDR3 length: 14; CDR3 protein: CASSPSGREDGYTF; CDR3 DNA: TGTGCCAGCAGCCCGAGCGGCAGGGAGGATGGCTACACCTTC
clone size: NA; J gene: TRBJ2-1; V gene: TRBV5-1; D gene: NA; CDR3 length: 16; CDR3 protein: CASSVDRGSSYNEQFF; CDR3 DNA: TGCGCCAGCAGCGTCGACCGGGGGAGCTCCTACAATGAGCAGTTCTTC
clone size: NA; J gene: TRBJ1-5; V gene: TRBV10-3; D gene: TRBD1; CDR3 length: 15; CDR3 protein: CAIRAGQGAEQPQHF; CDR3 DNA: TGTGCCATCAGAGCGGGACAGGGGGCTGAGCAGCCCCAGCATTTT
clone size: once; J gene: TRBJ1-2; V gene: TRBV20-1; D gene: TRBD1; CDR3 length: 11; CDR3 protein: CSARTGGGYTF; CDR3 DNA: TGCAGTGCCCGGACAGGAGGCGGCTACACCTTC
clone size: NA; J gene: TRBJ2-5; V gene: TRBV5-1; D gene: TRBD2; CDR3 length: 14; CDR3 protein: CASRPASGQETQYF; CDR3 DNA: TGCGCCAGCAGACCAGCTAGCGGGCAAGAGACCCAGTACTTC
clone size: few; J gene: TRBJ2-1; V gene: TRBV7-6; D gene: TRBD2; CDR3 length: 17; CDR3 protein: CASSLEAGGPFDNEQFF; CDR3 DNA: TGTGCCAGCAGCTTAGAGGCGGGGGGCCCCTTCGACAATGAGCAGTTCTTC
clone size: NA; J gene: TRBJ2-5; V gene: TRBV4-3; D gene: NA; CDR3 length: 13; CDR3 protein: CASSQVGGETQYF; CDR3 DNA: TGCGCCAGCAGCCAGGTCGGGGGAGAGACCCAGTACTTC
clone size: NA; J gene: TRBJ2-3; V gene: TRBV18; D gene: NA; CDR3 length: 17; CDR3 protein: CASSPFVGVQPTDTQYF; CDR3 DNA: TGTGCCAGCTCACCATTTGTAGGGGTCCAACCCACAGATACGCAGTATTTT
clone size: NA; J gene: TRBJ2-5; V gene: TRBV3-1/TRBV3-2; D gene: TRBD2; CDR3 length: 18; CDR3 protein: CASSQDLSWTSGAGTQYF; CDR3 DNA: TGTGCCAGCAGCCAAGATTTATCCTGGACTAGCGGGGCGGGGACCCAGTACTTC
clone size: NA; J gene: TRBJ2-2; V gene: TRBV27; D gene: NA; CDR3 length: 14; CDR3 protein: CASSRDFNTGELFF; CDR3 DNA: TGTGCCAGCAGCCGGGACTTCAACACCGGGGAGCTGTTTTTT
clone size: NA; J gene: TRBJ2-7; V gene: TRBV5-6; D gene: NA; CDR3 length: 14; CDR3 protein: CASSSGLAFYEQYF; CDR3 DNA: TGTGCCAGCAGCTCAGGTCTAGCCTTCTACGAGCAGTACTTC
clone size: NA; J gene: TRBJ1-4; V gene: TRBV4-1; D gene: TRBD1; CDR3 length: 14; CDR3 protein: CASSQGQGVEKLFF; CDR3 DNA: TGCGCCAGCAGCCAAGGACAGGGGGTTGAAAAACTGTTTTTT
clone size: NA; J gene: TRBJ2-1; V gene: TRBV7-7; D gene: TRBD2; CDR3 length: 17; CDR3 protein: CASSLGSPGGSYNEQFF; CDR3 DNA: TGTGCCAGCAGCTTAGGGTCTCCGGGGGGGTCTTACAATGAGCAGTTCTTC
clone size: NA; J gene: TRBJ2-1; V gene: TRBV7-9; D gene: TRBD2; CDR3 length: 12; CDR3 protein: CASSLSWGGEFF; CDR3 DNA: TGTGCCAGCAGCTTAAGCTGGGGGGGAGAGTTCTTC
clone size: NA; J gene: TRBJ2-6; V gene: TRBV4-3; D gene: NA; CDR3 length: 18; CDR3 protein: CASSQGSTGWGGANVLTF; CDR3 DNA: TGCGCCAGCAGCCAAGGATCGACAGGCTGGGGGGGGGCCAACGTCCTGACTTTC
clone size: few; J gene: TRBJ1-4; V gene: TRBV9; D gene: TRBD1; CDR3 length: 16; CDR3 protein: CASSVARDRGNEKLFF; CDR3 DNA: TGTGCCAGCAGCGTAGCCCGGGACAGGGGAAATGAAAAACTGTTTTTT
clone size: NA; J gene: TRBJ1-2; V gene: TRBV19; D gene: NA; CDR3 length: 14; CDR3 protein: CASSISGEVYGYTF; CDR3 DNA: TGTGCCAGTAGTATTTCGGGGGAGGTCTATGGCTACACCTTC
clone size: NA; J gene: TRBJ2-5; V gene: TRBV5-4; D gene: TRBD2; CDR3 length: 14; CDR3 protein: CASSSGTSGGAQYF; CDR3 DNA: TGTGCCAGCAGCTCCGGGACTAGCGGGGGGGCCCAGTACTTC
clone size: NA; J gene: TRBJ1-4; V gene: TRBV11-2; D gene: NA; CDR3 length: 17; CDR3 protein: CASSTQTVLESSEKLFF; CDR3 DNA: TGTGCCAGCAGCACACAGACAGTTCTGGAGAGTTCTGAAAAACTGTTTTTT
clone size: few; J gene: TRBJ1-4; V gene: TRBV6-5; D gene: NA; CDR3 length: 14; CDR3 protein: CASSYLQSNEKLFF; CDR3 DNA: TGTGCCAGCAGTTACTTACAGTCAAATGAAAAACTGTTTTTT
clone size: NA; J gene: TRBJ2-7; V gene: TRBV9; D gene: NA; CDR3 length: 15; CDR3 protein: CASSVDGAGGYEQYF; CDR3 DNA: TGTGCCAGCAGCGTAGACGGGGCAGGGGGGTACGAGCAGTACTTC
clone size: NA; J gene: TRBJ2-7; V gene: TRBV6-2/TRBV6-3; D gene: TRBD2; CDR3 length: 16; CDR3 protein: CASSYSGLAGDRGQYF; CDR3 DNA: TGTGCCAGCAGTTACAGCGGACTAGCGGGGGACAGGGGGCAGTACTTC
clone size: NA; J gene: TRBJ1-1; V gene: TRBV5-5; D gene: NA; CDR3 length: 13; CDR3 protein: CASSQDTNTEAFF; CDR3 DNA: TGTGCCAGTAGCCAGGACACGAACACTGAAGCTTTCTTT
clone size: NA; J gene: TRBJ1-3; V gene: TRBV28; D gene: NA; CDR3 length: 17; CDR3 protein: CASSPNWEAAAGNTIYF; CDR3 DNA: TGTGCCAGCAGTCCCAATTGGGAGGCGGCGGCTGGAAACACCATATATTTT
clone size: NA; J gene: TRBJ2-1; V gene: TRBV7-2; D gene: TRBD2; CDR3 length: 18; CDR3 protein: CASSHRWSGGWGGNEQFF; CDR3 DNA: TGTGCCAGCAGCCACCGGTGGAGTGGCGGCTGGGGGGGCAATGAGCAGTTCTTC
clone size: NA; J gene: TRBJ2-1; V gene: TRBV9; D gene: TRBD2; CDR3 length: 14; CDR3 protein: CASSVSGGAHEQFF; CDR3 DNA: TGTGCCAGCAGCGTTAGCGGGGGGGCACATGAGCAGTTCTTC
clone size: NA; J gene: TRBJ2-7; V gene: TRBV5-6; D gene: NA; CDR3 length: 15; CDR3 protein: CASSSDRPSSYEQYF; CDR3 DNA: TGTGCCAGCAGCTCTGACAGACCCTCCTCCTACGAGCAGTACTTC
clone size: NA; J gene: TRBJ1-2; V gene: TRBV24-1; D gene: NA; CDR3 length: 16; CDR3 protein: CATSDLGQGEDYGYTF; CDR3 DNA: TGTGCCACCAGTGACTTAGGGCAGGGCGAGGACTATGGCTACACCTTC
clone size: NA; J gene: TRBJ2-5; V gene: TRBV7-9; D gene: TRBD2; CDR3 length: 14; CDR3 protein: CASSSETGGETQYF; CDR3 DNA: TGTGCCAGCAGCTCGGAGACGGGAGGAGAGACCCAGTACTTC
clone size: once; J gene: TRBJ2-1; V gene: TRBV6-2/TRBV6-3; D gene: TRBD2; CDR3 length: 14; CDR3 protein: CASSYSGGGNEQFF; CDR3 DNA: TGTGCCAGCAGTTATAGCGGGGGGGGCAATGAGCAGTTCTTC
clone size: NA; J gene: TRBJ2-5; V gene: TRBV9; D gene: TRBD2; CDR3 length: 15; CDR3 protein: CASSDLAGGQETQYF; CDR3 DNA: TGTGCCAGCAGCGATTTAGCGGGGGGGCAAGAGACCCAGTACTTC
clone size: once; J gene: TRBJ2-7; V gene: TRBV7-6; D gene: NA; CDR3 length: 15; CDR3 protein: CASSLVAGGLYEQYF; CDR3 DNA: TGTGCCAGCAGCTTAGTCGCAGGGGGGCTATACGAGCAGTACTTC
clone size: NA; J gene: TRBJ1-1; V gene: TRBV6-5; D gene: NA; CDR3 length: 12; CDR3 protein: CASRQGNTEAFF; CDR3 DNA: TGTGCCAGCAGACAGGGGAACACTGAAGCTTTCTTT
clone size: NA; J gene: TRBJ1-1; V gene: TRBV7-9; D gene: TRBD1; CDR3 length: 16; CDR3 protein: CASSFKPTGEDTEAFF; CDR3 DNA: TGTGCCAGCAGCTTCAAGCCGACAGGGGAGGACACTGAAGCTTTCTTT
clone size: NA; J gene: TRBJ1-6; V gene: TRBV4-1; D gene: TRBD1; CDR3 length: 13; CDR3 protein: CASSPGQGPPLHF; CDR3 DNA: TGCGCCAGCAGCCCGGGACAGGGACCACCCCTCCACTTT
clone size: NA; J gene: TRBJ1-2; V gene: TRBV7-9; D gene: NA; CDR3 length: 14; CDR3 protein: CASSRATATLSHTF; CDR3 DNA: TGTGCCAGCAGCAGAGCGACGGCCACCCTCTCCCACACCTTC
clone size: NA; J gene: TRBJ2-7; V gene: TRBV7-2; D gene: TRBD2; CDR3 length: 16; CDR3 protein: CASSLTGGLYSYEQYF; CDR3 DNA: TGTGCCAGCAGCTTGACGGGGGGGCTCTACTCCTACGAGCAGTACTTC
clone size: NA; J gene: TRBJ2-2; V gene: TRBV29-1; D gene: NA; CDR3 length: 13; CDR3 protein: CSAGRGLGGELFF; CDR3 DNA: TGCAGCGCTGGACGGGGGTTAGGCGGGGAGCTGTTTTTT
clone size: NA; J gene: TRBJ2-7; V gene: TRBV5-6; D gene: TRBD1; CDR3 length: 12; CDR3 protein: CASSLPGGEQYF; CDR3 DNA: TGTGCCAGCAGCTTGCCAGGGGGCGAGCAGTACTTC
clone size: NA; J gene: TRBJ1-1; V gene: TRBV2; D gene: TRBD1; CDR3 length: 11; CDR3 protein: CATNRDRGAFF; CDR3 DNA: TGTGCCACCAACCGGGACAGGGGTGCTTTCTTT